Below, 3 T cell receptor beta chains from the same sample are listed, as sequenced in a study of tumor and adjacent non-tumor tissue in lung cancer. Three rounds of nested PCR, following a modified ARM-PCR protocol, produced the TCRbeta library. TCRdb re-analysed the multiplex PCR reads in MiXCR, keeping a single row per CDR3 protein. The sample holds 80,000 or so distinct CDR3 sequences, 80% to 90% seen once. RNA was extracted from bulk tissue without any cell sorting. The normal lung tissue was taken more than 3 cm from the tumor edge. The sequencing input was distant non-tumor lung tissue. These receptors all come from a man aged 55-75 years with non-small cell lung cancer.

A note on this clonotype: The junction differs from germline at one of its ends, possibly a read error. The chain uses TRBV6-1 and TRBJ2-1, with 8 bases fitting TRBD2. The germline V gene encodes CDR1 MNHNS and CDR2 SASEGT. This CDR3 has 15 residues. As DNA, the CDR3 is TGTGCCACCAGTGATGTTGCGGGAGGTCACAATGAGCAATTGTTC. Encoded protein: CATSDVAGGHNEQLF.

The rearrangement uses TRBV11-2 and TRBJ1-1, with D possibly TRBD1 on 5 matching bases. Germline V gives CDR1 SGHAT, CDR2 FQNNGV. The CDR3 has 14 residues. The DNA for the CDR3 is TGTGACAGTAGATTGGTCGGGAGGGGCACTGAAGCTTTCTTT. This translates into CDSRLVGRGTEAFF.

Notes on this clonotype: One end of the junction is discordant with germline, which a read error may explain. The CDR3 nucleotides are TGTGCCAGCAGCCCATCGGGACAGGGGATCACTAACGAAAAACTGATTTTT. It translates to CASSPSGQGITNEKLIF. The chain recombines TRBV11-3 with TRBJ1-4, with TRBD1 identical over 10 bases. This CDR3 contains 17 residues. The germline CDR1 and CDR2 sequences are SGHNT and YENEEA.